One and the same sample provided the 25 T cell receptor beta chains below, sequenced in a study of response to subunit inactivated influenza vaccine (dated by TCRdb to 2016 to 2018). Receptors were amplified or captured by RT-PCR. Sequencing relied on an Illumina HiSeq 2500. In-frame beta chains were kept once TCRdb had trimmed the public reads at Q25 with fastp and called clones with MiXCR. Rows merge per CDR3 protein into single entries with the most common DNA and genes. The sample table records a few hundred thousand distinct CDR3 sequences; around 10% of these occur just once. The top ten hold approximately 9.9% of the sample. The same data also contributed to another study, on T cells expressing NK-cell markers. Reported in the second study: The TCR beta cDNA libraries were made using 5'RACE template switching, a step that added both a universal primer site and unique molecular identifiers.

The input for sequencing was PBMCs from blood, taken on the day of vaccination. The receptors were sampled from a man in his fifties who received an inactivated influenza vaccine. Donor details come from another sample of the same person, matched by shared clones.

This clonotype was picked up a small number of times. The rearrangement links TRBV4-3 to TRBJ2-7; no clear D. Per germline, CDR1 LGHNA and CDR2 YSLEER. The V end lost 0 bases, the J end lost 0 bases, and 9 bases lay between the germline ends. This CDR3 comprises 15 residues. The CDR3 DNA sequence: TGCGCCAGCAGCCAAGATTCGACACACTCCTACGAGCAGTACTTC. Amino acids: CASSQDSTHSYEQYF.

CDR3 protein: CSVRLAGRDTQYF. The DNA for the CDR3 is TGCAGCGTACGCCTAGCGGGAAGGGATACGCAGTATTTT. The rearrangement joins TRBV29-1 to TRBJ2-3; 9 bases line up with TRBD2. The V gene's germline CDR1 is SQVTM and CDR2 ANQGSEA. This CDR3 has 13 amino acids. Trimming at V came to 6 bases and at J to 6 bases, leaving 7 bases not matched to a gene.

This clonotype has a count of ten or more. The rearrangement links TRBV14 to TRBJ2-5, with 10 bases matching TRBD2. The CDR3 is 15 amino acids. From germline, CDR1 is SGHDN and CDR2 FVKESK. Germline trimming cut 6 bases from V and 5 bases from J; bases unmatched to any gene: 9. The CDR3 sequence: CASSPSGGAQETQYF. CDR3 nucleotide sequence: TGTGCCAGCAGTCCAAGCGGGGGGGCCCAGGAGACCCAGTACTTC.

The chain recombines TRBV5-1 with TRBJ1-1; D gene ambiguous. Germline CDR1 and CDR2: SGHRS and YFSETQ. V was trimmed by 1 base and J by 5 bases, leaving 12 bases between them. The CDR3 spans 14 residues. The CDR3 DNA follows: TGCGCCAGCAGCTTGAAGGATCCTGGGACTGAAGCTTTCTTT. Protein sequence: CASSLKDPGTEAFF.

The sample holds a few counts of this clonotype. This chain uses TRBV5-1 with TRBJ2-1; 9 nucleotides agree with TRBD2. This CDR3 has 17 amino acids. Germline V gene data show CDR1 as SGHRS and CDR2 as YFSETQ. Trimming removed 1 base from V and 2 bases from J; junction bases left unmatched: 7. DNA for the CDR3: TGCGCCAGCAGCTTGCGAAGTGCGGGAGGGCCCTACAATGAGCAGTTCTTC. It is translated as CASSLRSAGGPYNEQFF.

This clonotype was found many times. This chain links TRBV7-2 with TRBJ2-2; 12 bases map to TRBD2. Unmatched junction bases numbered 1, after V lost 2 bases and J lost 0 bases. From germline, CDR1 is SGHTA and CDR2 FQGNSA. This CDR3 comprises 17 residues. The DNA for the CDR3 is TGTGCCAGCAGCTTACTAGCGGGGGGGCCGAACACCGGGGAGCTGTTTTTT. This gives the protein CASSLLAGGPNTGELFF.

This clonotype came up many times. The rearrangement links TRBV28 to TRBJ2-1; a possible D gene is TRBD2 (5 bases). Germline V lookup: CDR1 MDHEN, CDR2 SYDVKM. The CDR3 length is 14 residues. Trimming removed 8 bases from V and 3 bases from J, with 14 bases in between. This chain's CDR3 is CASGEFSSYNEQFF. In nucleotides, the CDR3 is TGTGCCAGCGGGGAGTTTTCAAGCTACAATGAGCAGTTCTTC.

This clonotype was seen at least ten times. The J gene is TRBJ2-1, the V gene TRBV7-2, with TRBD2 identical over 10 bases. After removal of 2 bases from V and 4 bases from J, the junction contained 5 bases not matched to a gene. There are 16 residues in the CDR3. CDR1 SGHTA and CDR2 FQGNSA come from the germline V gene. Written as DNA, the CDR3 is TGTGCCAGCAGCTTATCTAGCGGGGGACCTTACAATGAGCAGTTCTTC. Encoded protein: CASSLSSGGPYNEQFF.

Many counts were recorded for this clonotype. The chain carries TRBV28 and TRBJ2-5; no clear D. This CDR3 is 13 amino acids long. Germline loops: CDR1 MDHEN, CDR2 SYDVKM. The V gene lost 4 bases and the J gene lost 5 bases, with 11 bases spanning the gap. CDR3 nucleotides: TGTGCCAGCAGTTCCGAACATCGGGAGACCCAGTACTTC. It specifies CASSSEHRETQYF.

This clonotype was seen at least ten times. This chain connects TRBV2 to TRBJ2-1, with D perhaps TRBD1 or TRBD2 (6 bases each). The length of the CDR3 is 13 residues. Deletions cut 4 bases from V and 8 bases from J, with 12 bases between. In germline, CDR1 is SNHLY, CDR2 FYNNEI. The CDR3 bases are TGTGCCAGCAGTGCCAGGAGGGGGGATGAGCAGTTCTTC. Protein product: CASSARRGDEQFF.

The chain links TRBV12-3 or TRBV12-4 to TRBJ2-1; 13 bases are a match to TRBD2. V trimming: 3 bases; J trimming: 9 bases; junction bases outside the gene matches: 8. This CDR3 region has 16 residues. Here the CDR3 reads CASSFRTSGGAVEQFF. The CDR3 DNA reads TGTGCCAGCAGTTTCCGTACTAGCGGGGGGGCCGTTGAGCAGTTCTTC.

In its sample, this clonotype was seen many times. This chain uses TRBV10-3 with TRBJ2-7, with TRBD1 matching 10 bases. The CDR3 has 13 residues. Trimming took 11 bases from V and 6 from J; bases not matched to a gene: 10. Germline V gene lookup returns CDR1 ENHRY and CDR2 SYGVKD. The CDR3 reads CAASPGQGSEQYF. The CDR3 coding sequence is TGTGCCGCATCACCGGGACAGGGGAGCGAGCAGTACTTC.

The V call is TRBV4-3, the J call TRBJ2-2; D call uncertain. In germline, CDR1 is LGHNA, CDR2 YSLEER. The CDR3 is 13 residues long. Trimming cost V 5 bases and J 5 bases, with 9 bases left between them. CDR3: CASSEYLTGELFF. The CDR3 bases are TGCGCCAGCAGCGAATACCTAACCGGGGAGCTGTTTTTT.

This clonotype was detected a few times. The rearrangement links TRBV28 to TRBJ2-3, with D tentatively TRBD2 (6 bases). Germline-derived CDR1 and CDR2 are MDHEN and SYDVKM. The CDR3 sequence is 14 residues long. V was clipped by 6 bases and J by 7 bases, with 17 bases between them. The CDR3 loop reads CASRDRAGGNTQYF. The CDR3 DNA reads TGTGCCAGCAGGGATCGAGCGGGCGGTAATACGCAGTATTTT.

The chain has TRBV29-1 and TRBJ1-5; 7 bases fit TRBD1. Per the germline V gene, CDR1 is SQVTM and CDR2 is ANQGSEA. V lost 7 bases, J lost 0 bases, and 6 bases stayed unmatched. The CDR3 extends over 14 amino acids. CDR3 protein: CSARQGSSNQPQHF. The CDR3 DNA is TGCAGCGCTCGACAGGGTTCTAGCAATCAGCCCCAGCATTTT.

The gene calls are TRBV18 and TRBJ2-7, with D unresolved. CDR1 is KGHSH and CDR2 is LQKENI in the germline V gene. V lost 5 bases and J 4 bases, leaving 18 bases between the germline ends. The CDR3 totals 15 residues. CDR3 sequence reads: CASSSVTGGRYEQYF. The CDR3 DNA sequence: TGTGCCAGCTCATCGGTTACCGGCGGACGTTACGAGCAGTACTTC.

The J gene is TRBJ2-3, the V gene TRBV20-1; the match to TRBD2 covers 14 bases. The CDR3 has 17 residues. Germline V gene data show CDR1 as DFQATT and CDR2 as SNEGSKA (reference sequence). V shed 6 bases and J 4 bases; nucleotides not matched to a gene: 12. The chain's CDR3 is CSAPPTSGGGLADTQYF. The CDR3 bases are TGCAGTGCCCCTCCGACTAGCGGGGGGGGGCTGGCAGATACGCAGTATTTT.

The chain combines TRBV19 with TRBJ2-7; the D is unclear. The germline CDR1 and CDR2 sequences are LNHDA and SQIVND (reference sequence). The V gene lost 4 bases and the J gene lost 4 bases, with 17 bases spanning the gap. This CDR3 is 15 amino acids long. CDR3 in amino acids: CASSTRVRPRYEQYF. CDR3 coding DNA: TGTGCCAGTAGTACCCGGGTCAGGCCGAGGTACGAGCAGTACTTC.

This clonotype was recorded a few times. This chain links TRBV20-1 with TRBJ2-1; tentatively, D is TRBD2 (6 bases). The germline V gene encodes CDR1 DFQATT and CDR2 SNEGSKA (reference sequence). V was trimmed by 1 base and J by 9 bases, leaving 22 bases between them. This CDR3 has 16 residues. As DNA, the CDR3 is TGCAGTGCTAGAGCCCCGGGGACTCGCAGGACTGGTGAGCAGTTCTTC. This encodes CSARAPGTRRTGEQFF.

This clonotype was recorded many times. The V call is TRBV20-1, the J call TRBJ2-3; possible D gene TRBD2, 5 bases. The length of the CDR3 is 15 residues. V shed 1 base and J shed 0 bases, with 11 bases lying between them. Per germline, CDR1 DFQATT and CDR2 SNEGSKA (reference sequence). The CDR3 coding sequence is TGCAGTGCTAGAGTACGGAGGACTAGCACAGATACGCAGTATTTT. Its protein product is CSARVRRTSTDTQYF.

This chain uses TRBV4-3 with TRBJ2-4; 11 bases line up with TRBD2. Germline CDR1 LGHNA, CDR2 YSLEER. CDR3 size: 17 residues. V shed 1 base and J 9 bases; nucleotides not matched to a gene: 11. The CDR3 is CASSQAASGGPGGIQYF. The CDR3 DNA sequence: TGCGCCAGCAGCCAAGCGGCTAGCGGGGGGCCTGGGGGCATTCAGTACTTC.

This clonotype has a handful of counts. The chain couples TRBV7-2 to TRBJ2-4; the D gene could be TRBD1 or TRBD2 (5 bases each). In germline, CDR1 is SGHTA, CDR2 FQGNSA. There are 14 residues in the CDR3. Trimming left V 4 bases short and J 2 bases short, with 9 bases between. This CDR3 reads CASSSGTTKNIQYF. CDR3 bases: TGTGCCAGCAGCTCCGGGACCACCAAAAACATTCAGTACTTC.

In this sample, this clonotype turned up a few times. V usage is TRBV12-3 or TRBV12-4 and J usage is TRBJ2-5, with TRBD2 matching 14 bases. The V and J ends lost 7 bases and 4 bases, in that order; junction bases with no gene match: 8. CDR3 length equals 16 residues. The CDR3 is CASTTGLAGGRETQYF. CDR3 sequence (DNA): TGTGCCAGCACCACCGGACTAGCGGGAGGTCGAGAGACCCAGTACTTC.

The gene calls are TRBV7-6 and TRBJ2-1; D perhaps matches TRBD2 (5 bases). V shed 1 base and J shed 3 bases, with 13 bases lying between them. CDR3 length: 16 amino acids. The V gene's germline CDR1 is SGHVS and CDR2 FNYEAQ. CDR3 protein: CASSLEGRADYNEQFF. CDR3 DNA sequence: TGTGCCAGCAGCTTAGAGGGTAGAGCGGACTACAATGAGCAGTTCTTC.

This clonotype appeared many times. This chain joins TRBV28 and TRBJ2-7, with D possibly TRBD1 on 6 matching bases. The V gene lost 7 bases and the J gene lost 0 bases, with 13 bases spanning the gap. This CDR3 contains 14 residues. Per germline, CDR1 MDHEN and CDR2 SYDVKM. The CDR3 loop reads CASTLQGSSYEQYF. The CDR3 bases are TGTGCCAGCACCCTTCAGGGGTCCTCCTACGAGCAGTACTTC.